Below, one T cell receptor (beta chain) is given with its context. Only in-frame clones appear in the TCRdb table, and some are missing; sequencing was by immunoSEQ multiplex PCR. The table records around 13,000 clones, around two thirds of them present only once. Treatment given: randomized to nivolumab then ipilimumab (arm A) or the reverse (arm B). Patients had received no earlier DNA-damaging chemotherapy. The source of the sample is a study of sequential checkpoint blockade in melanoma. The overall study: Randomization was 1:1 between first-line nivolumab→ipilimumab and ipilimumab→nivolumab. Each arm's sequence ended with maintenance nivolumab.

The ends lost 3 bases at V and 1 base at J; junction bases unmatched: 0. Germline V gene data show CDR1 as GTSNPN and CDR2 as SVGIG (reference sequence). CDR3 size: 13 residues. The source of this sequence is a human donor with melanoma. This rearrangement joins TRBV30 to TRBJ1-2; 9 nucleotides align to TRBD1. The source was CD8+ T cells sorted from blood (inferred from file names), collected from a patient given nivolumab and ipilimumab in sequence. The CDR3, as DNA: TGTGCCTGGAGGGGACAGGGTAACTATGGCTACACCTTC. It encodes CAWRGQGNYGYTF.